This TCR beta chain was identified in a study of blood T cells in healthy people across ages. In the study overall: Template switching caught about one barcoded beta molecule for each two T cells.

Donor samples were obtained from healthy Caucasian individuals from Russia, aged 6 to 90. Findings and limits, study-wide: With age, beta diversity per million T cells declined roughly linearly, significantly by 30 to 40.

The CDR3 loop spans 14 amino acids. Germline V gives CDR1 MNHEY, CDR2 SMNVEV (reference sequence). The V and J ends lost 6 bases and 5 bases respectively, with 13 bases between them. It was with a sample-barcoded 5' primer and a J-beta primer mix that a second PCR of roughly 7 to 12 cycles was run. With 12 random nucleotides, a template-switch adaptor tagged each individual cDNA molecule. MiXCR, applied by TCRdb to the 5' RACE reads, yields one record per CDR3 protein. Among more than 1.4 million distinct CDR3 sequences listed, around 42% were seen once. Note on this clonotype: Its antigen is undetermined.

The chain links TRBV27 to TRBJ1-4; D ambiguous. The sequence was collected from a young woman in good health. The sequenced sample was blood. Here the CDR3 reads CASSSGLTNEKLFF. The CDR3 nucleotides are TGTGCCAGCAGCTCCGGACTGACGAATGAAAAACTGTTTTTT.